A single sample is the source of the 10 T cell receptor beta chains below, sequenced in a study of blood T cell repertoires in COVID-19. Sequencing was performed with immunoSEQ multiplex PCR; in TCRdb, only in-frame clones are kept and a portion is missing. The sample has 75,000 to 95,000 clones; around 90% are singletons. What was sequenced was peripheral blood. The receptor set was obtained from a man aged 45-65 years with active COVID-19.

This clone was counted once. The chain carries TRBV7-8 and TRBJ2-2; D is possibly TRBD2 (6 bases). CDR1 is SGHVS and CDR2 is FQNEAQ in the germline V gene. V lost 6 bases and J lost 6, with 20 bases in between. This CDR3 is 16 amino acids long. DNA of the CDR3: TGTGCCAGCAGTATACTAGGCGGGACCGCGGCCGGGGAGCTGTTTTTT. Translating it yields CASSILGGTAAGELFF.

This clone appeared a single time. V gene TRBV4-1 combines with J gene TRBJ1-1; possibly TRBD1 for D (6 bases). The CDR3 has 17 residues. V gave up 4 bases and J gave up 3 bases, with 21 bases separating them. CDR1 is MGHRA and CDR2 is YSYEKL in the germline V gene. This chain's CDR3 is CASSPAGAAFAYTEAFF. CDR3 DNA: TGCGCCAGCAGCCCCGCGGGGGCCGCCTTTGCGTACACTGAAGCTTTCTTT.

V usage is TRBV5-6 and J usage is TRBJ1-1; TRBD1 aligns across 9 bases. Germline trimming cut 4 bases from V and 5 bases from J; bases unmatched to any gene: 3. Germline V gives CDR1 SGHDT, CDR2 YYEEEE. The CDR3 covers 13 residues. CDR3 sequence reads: CASSPGTGTEAFF. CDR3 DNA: TGTGCCAGCAGCCCTGGGACAGGGACTGAAGCTTTCTTT. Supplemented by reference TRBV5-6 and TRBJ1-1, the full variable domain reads DAGVTQSPTHLIKTRGQQVTLRCSPKSGHDTVSWYQQALGQGPQFIFQYYEEEERQRGNFPDRFSGHQFPNYSSELNVNALLLGDSALYLCASSPGTGTEAFFGQGTRLTVV.

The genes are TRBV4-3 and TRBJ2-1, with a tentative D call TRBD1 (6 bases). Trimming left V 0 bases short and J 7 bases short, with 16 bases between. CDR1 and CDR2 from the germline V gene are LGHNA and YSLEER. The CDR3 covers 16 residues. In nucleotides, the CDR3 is TGCGCCAGCAGCCAAGATAGGGGGAATCGGCCTAATGAGCAGTTCTTC. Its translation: CASSQDRGNRPNEQFF.

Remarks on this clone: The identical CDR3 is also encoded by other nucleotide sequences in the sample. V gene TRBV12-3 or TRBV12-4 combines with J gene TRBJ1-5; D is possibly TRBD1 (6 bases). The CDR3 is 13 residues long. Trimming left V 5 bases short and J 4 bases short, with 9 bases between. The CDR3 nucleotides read TGTGCCAGCAGTCCGGACAGAAATCAGCCCCAGCATTTT. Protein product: CASSPDRNQPQHF.

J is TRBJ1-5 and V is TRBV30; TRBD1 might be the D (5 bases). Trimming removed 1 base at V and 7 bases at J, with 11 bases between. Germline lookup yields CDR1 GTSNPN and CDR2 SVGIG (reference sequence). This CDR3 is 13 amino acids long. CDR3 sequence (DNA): TGTGCCTGGAGTGGGGGGGGGAGACAGCCCCAGCATTTT. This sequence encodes CAWSGGGRQPQHF.

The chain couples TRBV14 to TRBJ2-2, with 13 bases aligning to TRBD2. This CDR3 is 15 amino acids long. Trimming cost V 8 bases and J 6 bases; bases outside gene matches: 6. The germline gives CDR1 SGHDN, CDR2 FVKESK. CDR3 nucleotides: TGTGCCAGCGCGGGACTAGCGGGAAGCGCCGGGGAGCTGTTTTTT. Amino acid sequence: CASAGLAGSAGELFF.

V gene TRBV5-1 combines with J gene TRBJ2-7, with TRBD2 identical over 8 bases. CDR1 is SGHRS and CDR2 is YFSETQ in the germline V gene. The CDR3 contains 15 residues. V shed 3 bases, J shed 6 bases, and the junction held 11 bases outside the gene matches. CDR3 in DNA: TGCGCCAGCAGCTCCATAATCGGACTAGCTGCCGAGCAGTACTTC. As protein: CASSSIIGLAAEQYF.

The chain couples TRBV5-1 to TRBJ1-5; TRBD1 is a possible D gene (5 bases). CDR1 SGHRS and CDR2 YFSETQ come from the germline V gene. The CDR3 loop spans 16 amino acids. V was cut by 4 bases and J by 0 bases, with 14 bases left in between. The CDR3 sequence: CASSPTTGDSNQPQHF. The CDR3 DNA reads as TGCGCCAGCAGCCCAACAACGGGGGATAGCAATCAGCCCCAGCATTTT.

The CDR3 DNA is TGTGCCAGTACCAATGGGGACAGCTTCTATGGCTACACCTTC. It is translated as CASTNGDSFYGYTF. This sequence joins TRBV19 and TRBJ1-2; 7 positions agree with TRBD1. With 7 bases clipped from V and 4 bases from J, the junction kept 9 bases outside the gene matches. The CDR3 spans 14 residues. The germline V gene encodes CDR1 LNHDA and CDR2 SQIVND (reference sequence).